This T cell receptor (beta chain) appears in the sequencing data of a study of blood T cell repertoires in COVID-19. This clone was picked up one time. Per the original methods: The assay estimated nucleated cells by amplifying reference gene primers. TCRdb's table, derived via immunoSEQ multiplex PCR, lists solely in-frame clones and lacks some. D and trimming were read from the DNA, whereas the V and J calls and clone size are those reported in that table. The data show around 97,000 clones, approximately 87% seen once. Germline assignment: CDR1 SNHLY and CDR2 FYNNEI. The CDR3 is 13 residues long. With V trimmed by 10 bases and J by 4 bases, 7 bases remained unmatched.

The receptor comes from a human donor in a cohort sampled during active COVID-19. Specimen: peripheral blood. This chain joins TRBV2 and TRBJ2-1; 7 nucleotides match TRBD1. The CDR3 DNA sequence: TGTGCCATCGAGGGGGACAGTTACAATGAGCAGTTCTTC. Amino acids: CAIEGDSYNEQFF.